The 5 T cell receptor beta chains listed next were all sequenced from one sample in a study of OX40 agonist ivuxolimab in advanced cancers. Receptor amplification or capture employed the immunoSEQ multiplex PCR assay. What TCRdb holds here is the immuneACCESS table cut down to in-frame rearrangements. Part of the clones is not present; checked against another copy, under half of the missing clones reflect an unresolved V gene, and the others are unexplained. Within this sample are some 65,000 clones, with 80% to 90% of them counted one time only. The top ten constitute over 0.3% of the sample. Here the sequenced sample was CD4+ or CD8+ T cells sorted from blood, taken in a trial of the OX40 agonist ivuxolimab. The receptors were gathered from an adult with an advanced solid tumor such as melanoma, head and neck, liver or kidney cancer.

This clone was detected once. This chain uses TRBV2 with TRBJ1-6, with 7 bases matching TRBD1. This CDR3 is built from 13 residues. CDR1 and CDR2 (germline): SNHLY, FYNNEI. V was clipped by 6 bases and J by 7 bases; unmatched bases: 3. CDR3 loop: CASSATGNSPLHF. CDR3 sequence (DNA): TGTGCCAGCAGCGCGACAGGGAATTCACCCCTCCACTTT.

A word on this clone: The CDR3 ends on some other residue instead of the conserved phenylalanine or tryptophan, so this is likely a read error. The chain recombines TRBV9 with TRBJ1-1; 7 nucleotides match TRBD1. V lost 2 bases and J lost 0; bases outside the gene matches: 4. Germline CDR1 is SGDLS and CDR2 is YYNGEE. The CDR3 runs to 15 residues. For the CDR3, the DNA is TGTGCCAGCAGCGTTGGGACAGCGATGAACACTGAAGCTTTCCTT. This sequence encodes CASSVGTAMNTEAFL.

The J gene is TRBJ2-2, the V gene TRBV5-6; D possibly corresponds to TRBD2 (5 bases). The CDR3 totals 13 residues. The V gene lost 0 bases and the J gene lost 5 bases, with 5 bases spanning the gap. Germline V lookup: CDR1 SGHDT, CDR2 YYEEEE. The CDR3 sequence is CASSLGRTGELFF. The CDR3, as DNA: TGTGCCAGCAGCTTGGGGAGGACCGGGGAGCTGTTTTTT.

CDR3 coding DNA: TGTGCCAGCAGCCAAGTCATTGGGCGGGGGAGATACAATGAGCAGTTCTTC. This gives the protein CASSQVIGRGRYNEQFF. V usage is TRBV4-2 and J usage is TRBJ2-1; 7 bases match TRBD2. After removal of 1 base from V and 4 bases from J, the junction contained 10 bases not matched to a gene. Germline V gene lookup returns CDR1 LGHNA and CDR2 YNFKEQ. The CDR3 contains 17 residues.

This chain connects TRBV7-9 to TRBJ1-1; 11 bases fit TRBD1. Germline values: CDR1 SEHNR, CDR2 FQNEAQ (reference sequence). Trimming at V came to 7 bases and at J to 10 bases, leaving 14 bases not matched to a gene. The CDR3 covers 15 residues. In DNA form, the CDR3 reads TGTGCCAGCACTGCACTCCGGGACAGGGGGTGGGCAGCTTTCTTT. It encodes CASTALRDRGWAAFF.